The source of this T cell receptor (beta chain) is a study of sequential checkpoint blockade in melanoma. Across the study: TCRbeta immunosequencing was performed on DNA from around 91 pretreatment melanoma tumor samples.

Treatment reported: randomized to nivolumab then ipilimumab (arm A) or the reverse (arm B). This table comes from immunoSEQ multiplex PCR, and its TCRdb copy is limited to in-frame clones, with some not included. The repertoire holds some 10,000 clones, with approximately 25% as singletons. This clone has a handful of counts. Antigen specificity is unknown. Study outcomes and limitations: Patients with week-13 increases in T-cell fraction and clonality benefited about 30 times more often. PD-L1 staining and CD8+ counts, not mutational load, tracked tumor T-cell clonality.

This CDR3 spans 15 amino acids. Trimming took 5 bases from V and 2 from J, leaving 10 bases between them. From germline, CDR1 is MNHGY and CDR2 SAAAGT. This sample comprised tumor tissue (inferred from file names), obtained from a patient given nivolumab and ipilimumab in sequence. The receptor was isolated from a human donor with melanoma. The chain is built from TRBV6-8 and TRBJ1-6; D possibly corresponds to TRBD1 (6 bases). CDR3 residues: CASSATGTYNSPLHF. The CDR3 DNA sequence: TGTGCCAGCAGTGCTACAGGGACCTATAATTCACCCCTCCACTTT.